The rows below give T cell receptor beta chains drawn from one sample of a study of OX40 agonist ivuxolimab in advanced cancers. TCRdb's table, derived via immunoSEQ multiplex PCR, lists solely in-frame clones and lacks some. The sample includes 75,000 to 85,000 clones, around 90% of them seen just once. This specimen consisted of CD4+ or CD8+ T cells sorted from blood, obtained in a trial of the OX40 agonist ivuxolimab. These receptors were obtained from an adult with an advanced solid tumor such as melanoma, head and neck, liver or kidney cancer. The CDR3 runs from the conserved cysteine through the conserved F or W. A D gene is named only where the DNA matches it firmly. The size entry is marked missing in some rows and otherwise reads once, few, many or a size class.

D	V	J	size	DNA	CDR3
TRBD2	TRBV19	TRBJ2-1	NA	TGTGCCAGCGCTAGCGGGTCCTACAATGAGCAGTTCTTC	CASASGSYNEQFF
TRBD2	TRBV18	TRBJ2-3	NA	TGTGCCAGCTCAGAAAGAACTAGCGGGAGTACCACAGATACGCAGTATTTT	CASSERTSGSTTDTQYF
NA	TRBV6-1	TRBJ1-5	NA	TGTGCCAGCAGGCCAGGACACGATAGCAATCAGCCCCAGCATTTT	CASRPGHDSNQPQHF
NA	TRBV11-2	TRBJ2-3	NA	TGTGCCAGCAGCCAACGGGCCCCAACAGCCACAGATACGCAGTATTTT	CASSQRAPTATDTQYF
NA	TRBV6-5	TRBJ2-1	NA	TGTGCCAGCAGTTCGACTCCTGAGCAGTTCTTC	CASSSTPEQFF
TRBD2	TRBV19	TRBJ2-7	NA	TGTGCCAGTAGTCGGACTAGCGAAGGCTACGAGCAGTACTTC	CASSRTSEGYEQYF
TRBD2	TRBV9	TRBJ2-7	NA	TGTGCCAGCAGCGTAGGAGGGACTAGCGGCGATTACGAGCAGTACTTC	CASSVGGTSGDYEQYF
TRBD1	TRBV12-5	TRBJ1-1	once	TGTGCTAGTGGTGACGGGACAGGCGACACTGAAGCTTTCTTT	CASGDGTGDTEAFF
NA	TRBV4-2	TRBJ2-5	once	TGTGCCAGCAGCCAAGTTGGGTCAGAACAAGAGACCCAGTACTTC	CASSQVGSEQETQYF
NA	TRBV29-1	TRBJ1-1	NA	TGCAGCGTTGTTAACGGGATCAACACTGAAGCTTTCTTT	CSVVNGINTEAFF
TRBD1	TRBV7-9	TRBJ2-1	NA	TGTGCCAGCAGCCTACCCGGGACAGGTAACAATGAGCAGTTCTTC	CASSLPGTGNNEQFF
NA	TRBV7-2	TRBJ2-1	NA	TGTGCCGGGGGGAACAATGAGCAGTTCTTC	CAGGNNEQFF
TRBD2	TRBV18	TRBJ2-6	NA	TGTGCCAGCTCACCACCCCTAGCGGGAGGGCCATGGGGGGCCAACGTCCTGACTTTC	CASSPPLAGGPWGANVLTF
NA	TRBV7-2	TRBJ2-4	NA	TGTGCCAGCAGCAAGACAGTAGCCAAAAACATTCAGTACTTC	CASSKTVAKNIQYF
TRBD1	TRBV9	TRBJ1-4	NA	TGTGCCAGCAGCGTAGCACAGGGGGGTGAAAAACTGTTTTTT	CASSVAQGGEKLFF
TRBD1	TRBV7-2	TRBJ2-7	NA	TGTGCCAGCAGCTTAGTCCCCCTACAGGGGGCTGACTCCTACGAGCAGTACTTC	CASSLVPLQGADSYEQYF
TRBD1	TRBV5-1	TRBJ2-3	NA	TGCGCCAGCAGACCCGCGACAGGGCTGAGCGATACGCAGTATTTT	CASRPATGLSDTQYF
NA	TRBV10-3	TRBJ1-2	NA	TGTGCCATCAGTGAACAGGACTATGGCTACACCTTC	CAISEQDYGYTF
NA	TRBV25-1	TRBJ2-1	NA	TGTGCCAGCCGGGGGGAGGGGGGGGAGCAGTTCTTC	CASRGEGGEQFF
TRBD1	TRBV18	TRBJ1-3	NA	TGTGCCAGCTCACCGACAGGGTACGACTCTGGAAACACCATATATTTT	CASSPTGYDSGNTIYF
TRBD2	TRBV7-8	TRBJ2-1	few	TGTGCCAGCAGCTCGGGAGGGCCTGGGAGTTTCGGTTTTTCTGAGCAGTTCTTC	CASSSGGPGSFGFSEQFF
NA	TRBV1	TRBJ2-2	NA	TGCACCAGCAGCCGCACTTCTAGCGGTAACACCGGGGAGCTGTTTTTT	CTSSRTSSGNTGELFF
TRBD2	TRBV11-2	TRBJ2-7	few	TGTGCCAGCAGCAACAGATCCCTAGCGGGCTACGAGCAGTACTTC	CASSNRSLAGYEQYF
TRBD2	TRBV5-1	TRBJ2-5	NA	TGCGCCAGCGGCGCGGGACTAGCGGGGTCACAAGAGACCCAGTACTTC	CASGAGLAGSQETQYF